This TCR beta chain was captured by sequencing in a study of PD-L1 blockade in urothelial cancer (dated by TCRdb to between 2016 and 2019). About the study as a whole: Therapy was started in the mid-2010s for all patients, and atezolizumab 1,200 mg was administered intravenously every 3 weeks. About 90% of the roughly 30 patients were males with bladder-origin urothelial cancer, and about 65% of the 29 reported a prior smoking history. Patients had an ECOG performance status of 0 or 1 and had received between 0 and 3 prior chemotherapy regimens. Blood samples were analyzed at two time points: 3 weeks after treatment start (second dose) and 6 weeks after treatment start. A median of around 150,000 T cells and some 90,000 unique TCRs was obtained from blood samples, and a median clonality of roughly 0.082 was observed. The study, an exploratory multi-omic analysis, examined somatic, immune and clinical correlates of response to PD-L1 blockade with atezolizumab in urothelial cancer. Pretreatment tumor samples and matched peripheral blood, collected serially before and after atezolizumab treatment, underwent TCR sequencing. Durable clinical benefit meant progression-free survival longer than 6 months, and TCR features were also tested against progression-free and overall survival. In the same patients, whole exome sequencing and RNA sequencing of pretreatment tumors were performed in addition to TCR sequencing. Durable clinical benefit was achieved by nine patients and was not achieved by 20 patients. Approximately 29 patients had pretreatment blood TCR-seq, approximately 24 had at least one posttreatment blood collection, and approximately 24 had tumor TCR-seq. What the research found in general, with its limitations: At 3 weeks after the start of treatment, tumor-associated TCR clones in peripheral blood had expanded more in patients with durable benefit (n of about 21, p = 0.022). Because of the small sample size (n ≈ 29) and the many exploratory analyses performed, the results are intended to be regarded as hypothesis-generating. A pretreatment peripheral blood TCR clonality below the median was linked to improved progression-free and overall survival.

The cohort included roughly 29 patients with locally advanced or metastatic urothelial carcinoma who were treated at Memorial Sloan Kettering on a trial protocol. Peripheral blood mononuclear cells were collected pretreatment and during treatment, with between 1 and 8 total time points obtained per patient. The Qiagen DNeasy Blood extraction kit was used to purify genomic DNA from total PBMCs and tumor samples. PBMCs were collected pretreatment and during treatment and were isolated and stored as previously described. Each PCR received spiked-in synthetic TCR analog templates so that absolute template abundance could be estimated from read counts. TCRbeta CDR3 regions were amplified from genomic DNA with bias-controlled V and J gene primers using the immunoSEQ assay. Sequencing of rearranged TCRbeta segments was done at approximately 20X coverage. Per the authors' processing: Sequencing errors were corrected by clustering, and CDR3s were annotated against IMGT so that V, D and J genes could be assigned. Downstream analyses used only productive TCRbeta rearrangements and left out out-of-frame or stop-codon sequences. To compute clonality, Shannon entropy was normalized by the log of the number of unique productive sequences and then subtracted from one. Clones differing between time points or between blood and tumor were identified by Fisher's exact test with Benjamini-Hochberg correction at adjusted p below 0.01. Drawn from immuneACCESS, this table holds only the in-frame rearrangements with V and J called that TCRdb kept. Clones are partly lost; checked studies trace under half to an unresolved V gene and leave the rest unexplained. For V, J and clone size, that table is used; D and trimming come from the DNA. This sample is represented by about 88,000 clones; more than 85% of them were singletons. The ten biggest clones cover roughly 9.4% of the sample.

Note on this clone: Its antigen remains undetermined. Base qualities are not recorded, but no much larger clone differs from it by a single base.

The CDR3 covers 11 residues, taking in both the cysteine and the phenylalanine. Only the CDR3 DNA is retained, 33 bases long and in frame from the first base. V loses 4 bases of germline sequence and J loses 12 bases, and the interval between the two ends is 12 bases. CDR1 and CDR2 (SNHLY, FYNNEI) derive from the germline V gene. Recombination linked TRBV2 to TRBJ2-5; TRBD2 is a possible D gene, resting on 5 matching bases. The sequenced sample was PBMCs, obtained around atezolizumab (anti-PD-L1) treatment. This receptor was identified in a man in his 60s with urothelial cancer. The CDR3 is CASSAGCLEYF. The base sequence is TGTGCCAGCAGTGCGGGGTGTTTGGAGTACTTC.